Listed below are T cell receptor beta chains from one sample, sequenced in a study of blood T cell repertoires in COVID-19. Produced via immunoSEQ multiplex PCR; TCRdb's table is partial and in-frame only. Of under 250,000 clones in the sample, 85% were seen once. The sample taken for sequencing was peripheral blood. Every receptor here comes from a woman aged 60-70 years with active or convalescent COVID-19. The CDR3 runs from the conserved cysteine through the conserved F or W. Each record gives: V gene, J gene, D gene, clone size, CDR3 DNA, CDR3 protein. D genes are given only for firm matches. Size is omitted from some rows. Given values are once, few, many or a class for expanded clones.

TRBV5-6	TRBJ1-2	.	.	TGTGCCAGCAGCTTGTTGGAGTGGACATTGGGAGGGTATGGCTACACCTTC	CASSLLEWTLGGYGYTF
TRBV7-8	TRBJ1-1	.	few	TGTGCCAGCAGCTTAACCATGTGGGCCACTGAAGCTTTCTTT	CASSLTMWATEAFF
TRBV3-1/TRBV3-2	TRBJ1-5	TRBD1	.	TGTGCCAGCAGCCCGAGGACAGGTGATCAGCCCCAGCATTTT	CASSPRTGDQPQHF
TRBV5-6	TRBJ2-1	.	.	TGTGCCAGCAGTCCGAACCCGGGAACGAATGAGCAGTTCTTC	CASSPNPGTNEQFF
TRBV28	TRBJ2-7	.	.	TGTGCCAGCATGGGCAGGATAGGCGAGCAGTACTTC	CASMGRIGEQYF
TRBV19	TRBJ1-2	TRBD1	.	TGTGCCAGTAGTTCCAGACAGGGCCCCTATGGCTACACCTTC	CASSSRQGPYGYTF
TRBV6-5	TRBJ1-3	TRBD1	.	TGTGCCAGACGCGGACAGGGTGCCTCTGGAAACACCATATATTTT	CARRGQGASGNTIYF
TRBV5-1	TRBJ2-7	TRBD2	few	TGCGCCAGCAGCACCGGGACAATAGCGGGAGGATTCCGGGAGCAGTACTTC	CASSTGTIAGGFREQYF
TRBV28	TRBJ2-6	TRBD1	.	TGTGCCAGCAGTGCAACAGGGGACCAGTACGTCCTGACTTTC	CASSATGDQYVLTF
TRBV27	TRBJ1-2	TRBD1	.	TGTGCCAGCAGTTCTTCCGGGACAGTCCGCAGCGGGGGCTACACCTTC	CASSSSGTVRSGGYTF
TRBV30	TRBJ1-1	TRBD1	.	TGTGCCTGGAGTGTCGCCCGGACAGGGGGCGGGTCAGCTTTCTTT	CAWSVARTGGGSAFF
TRBV2	TRBJ2-5	TRBD2	.	TGTGCCAGCAGGCTGGGGGGGGTCGGACGGGAGACCCAGTACTTC	CASRLGGVGRETQYF
TRBV6-1	TRBJ2-3	TRBD2	.	TGTGCCAGCAGTGAAGCGCTAGCGGGGGGCGCAGATACGCAGTATTTT	CASSEALAGGADTQYF
TRBV7-9	TRBJ1-2	.	.	TGTGCCAGCAGCTTCGGGGGTGGCTACACCTTC	CASSFGGGYTF
TRBV12-5	TRBJ2-1	TRBD1	.	TGTGCTAGTGGTTCACTGGACAGGGAAGAAACCTACAATGAGCAGTTCTTC	CASGSLDREETYNEQFF
TRBV5-6	TRBJ2-3	.	.	TGTGCCAGCAGCTTGACCAAACAGGGATTCGGCACAGATACGCAGTATTTT	CASSLTKQGFGTDTQYF
TRBV30	TRBJ2-2	TRBD2	once	TGTGCCTGGAGCGGGGGGGCGACCGGGGAGCTGTTTTTT	CAWSGGATGELFF
TRBV6-6	TRBJ2-1	.	.	TGTGCCAGCAGCCGACTCGGGGGAACCTTTCTTTCGTATAGCAATGAGCAGTTCTTC	CASSRLGGTFLSYSNEQFF
TRBV5-1	TRBJ1-1	TRBD1	.	TGCGCCAGCAGCCCGACAGGGGCCACTGAAGCTTTCTTT	CASSPTGATEAFF
TRBV7-8	TRBJ1-5	.	.	TGTGCCAGCAGCCCCTCGGAGAATCAGCCCCAGCATTTT	CASSPSENQPQHF
TRBV19	TRBJ1-1	TRBD1	.	TGTGCCAGTAGTCCCAGACAGGGTGAAGCTTTCTTT	CASSPRQGEAFF
TRBV11-3	TRBJ2-5	TRBD2	.	TGTGCCAGCAGCTTAGAGGGGGGGGAGACCCAGTACTTC	CASSLEGGETQYF
TRBV5-1	TRBJ2-5	TRBD1	.	TGCGCCAGCAGCTTCCTGACAGGGGGGGAAGAGACCCAGTACTTC	CASSFLTGGEETQYF
TRBV30	TRBJ2-1	TRBD2	.	TGTGCCTGGAGTGCGGGACTAGTGAATGAGCAGTTCTTC	CAWSAGLVNEQFF
TRBV5-1	TRBJ2-1	TRBD2	.	TGCGCCAGCAGCTTGTGGCCCTCTACTAGCGGGGGGCTCAATGAGCAGTTCTTC	CASSLWPSTSGGLNEQFF
TRBV19	TRBJ2-2	TRBD2	.	TGTGCCAGTAGTCGTCCAGCGGGAGGGCCTCCCGGGGAGCTGTTTTTT	CASSRPAGGPPGELFF
TRBV4-2	TRBJ1-1	.	.	TGTGCCAGCAGCCATGGAGATCAGGGGAGAAACACTGAAGCTTTCTTT	CASSHGDQGRNTEAFF
TRBV6-5	TRBJ2-2	.	.	TGTGCCAGCAGGCGAGGGATTAGGAACACCGGGGAGCTGTTTTTT	CASRRGIRNTGELFF
TRBV11-3	TRBJ2-2	TRBD2	.	TGTGCCAGCAGCTCGCCGGGACTAGCGGGAGCCAGGAACACCGGGGAGCTGTTTTTT	CASSSPGLAGARNTGELFF
TRBV14	TRBJ1-2	.	few	TGTGCCAGCAGCCAAGATCATAGAAAGCGAAACTATGGCTACACCTTC	CASSQDHRKRNYGYTF
TRBV11-3	TRBJ2-1	TRBD2	few	TGTGCCAGCAGCCTTAGCGGGTTCTACAATGAGCAGTTCTTC	CASSLSGFYNEQFF
TRBV19	TRBJ1-6	.	.	TGTGCCAGTAGTCTCAGGGATTCACCCCTCCACTTT	CASSLRDSPLHF
TRBV5-1	TRBJ1-1	TRBD1	.	TGCGCCAGCAGCATCACAGGGGATAAAGCTTTCTTT	CASSITGDKAFF
TRBV7-6	TRBJ2-3	.	.	TGTGCCAGCAGCTTAGGTGGGGAGGGCACAGATACGCAGTATTTT	CASSLGGEGTDTQYF
TRBV7-2	TRBJ2-2	TRBD1	once	TGTGCCAGCAGCTTATCCAGGGGGACCGGGGAGCTGTTTTTT	CASSLSRGTGELFF
TRBV27	TRBJ2-3	.	.	TGTGCCAGCAGTCAGACTCCAGACCAAGATACGCAGTATTTT	CASSQTPDQDTQYF
TRBV5-3	TRBJ2-5	TRBD1	few	TGTGCCAGAAGCAAGGGGACAGGGGATTCGGAGACCCAGTACTTC	CARSKGTGDSETQYF
TRBV5-6	TRBJ2-7	TRBD1	.	TGTGCCAGCAGCTTGTGGGACAGGGACGAGCAGTACTTC	CASSLWDRDEQYF
TRBV7-9	TRBJ1-4	TRBD1	once	TGTGCCAGCAGCCCGCCCCTACAGGGGAACTCTAATGAAAAACTGTTTTTT	CASSPPLQGNSNEKLFF
TRBV9	TRBJ1-3	.	.	TGTGCCAGCAGCGTAGACGGGGGAGGTTTTTCTGGAAACACCATATATTTT	CASSVDGGGFSGNTIYF